This TCR beta chain was profiled in a study of OX40 agonist ivuxolimab in advanced cancers. Study results and caveats: The mean number of expanded clones was higher in CD8+ T cells than in CD4+. Patients with a partial response at 0.1-3.0 mg/kg had among the lowest clonal expansion.

A word on this clone: No antigen is known for it.

The protocol was immunoSEQ multiplex PCR, while the TCRdb copy is restricted to in-frame clones and leaves out a portion. The data show more than 45,000 clones, over 75% seen once. The CDR3 length is 15 residues. Trimming cost V 0 bases and J 7 bases, with 14 bases left between them. CDR1 is SGHDT, CDR2 YYEEEE, per germline. This chain joins TRBV5-6 and TRBJ1-3; D gene uncertain. The sample consisted of CD4+ or CD8+ T cells sorted from blood, taken in a trial of the OX40 agonist ivuxolimab. The TCR comes from an adult with an advanced solid tumor such as melanoma, head and neck, liver or kidney cancer. In DNA form, the CDR3 reads TGTGCCAGCAGCTTGGGGCCTTCTGGGCGTAACACCATATATTTT. This encodes CASSLGPSGRNTIYF.